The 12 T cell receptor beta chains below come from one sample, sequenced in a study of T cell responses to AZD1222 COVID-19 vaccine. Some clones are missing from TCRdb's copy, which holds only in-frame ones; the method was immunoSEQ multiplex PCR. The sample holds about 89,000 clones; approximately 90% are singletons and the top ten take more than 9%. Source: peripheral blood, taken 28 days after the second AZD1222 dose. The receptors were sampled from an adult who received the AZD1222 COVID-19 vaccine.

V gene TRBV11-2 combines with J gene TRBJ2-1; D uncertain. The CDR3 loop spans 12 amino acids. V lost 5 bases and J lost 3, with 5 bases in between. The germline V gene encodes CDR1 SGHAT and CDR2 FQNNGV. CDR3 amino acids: CASSLIYNEQFF. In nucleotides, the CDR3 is TGTGCCAGCAGCCTCATCTACAATGAGCAGTTCTTC.

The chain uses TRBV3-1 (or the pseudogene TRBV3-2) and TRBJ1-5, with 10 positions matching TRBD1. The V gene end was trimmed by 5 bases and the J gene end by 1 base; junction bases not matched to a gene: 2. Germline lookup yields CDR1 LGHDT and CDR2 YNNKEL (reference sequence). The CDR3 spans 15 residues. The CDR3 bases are TGTGCCAGCAGCGACAGGGGGCTAAGCAATCAGCCCCAGCATTTT. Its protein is CASSDRGLSNQPQHF.

CDR3 amino acids: CASSLRHLNTIYF. DNA of the CDR3: TGTGCCAGCAGTTTACGGCATTTAAACACCATATATTTT. V and J are TRBV12-3 or TRBV12-4 and TRBJ1-3; D is uncertain. CDR3 length: 13 amino acids. The V end was cut by 2 bases, the J end by 6 bases, with 8 bases between.

This chain's CDR3 is CASSLTGALNQPQHF. The DNA for the CDR3 is TGTGCCAGCAGCCTGACAGGGGCACTCAATCAGCCCCAGCATTTT. The chain employs TRBV9 and TRBJ1-5, with TRBD1 matching 8 bases. J was trimmed by 3 bases and V by 4 bases; bases with no gene match: 6. Per germline, CDR1 SGDLS and CDR2 YYNGEE. The length of the CDR3 is 15 residues. Full variable domain (missing parts from reference TRBV9 and TRBJ1-5): DSGVTQTPKHLITATGQRVTLRCSPRSGDLSVYWYQQSLDQGLQFLIQYYNGEERAKGNILERFSAQQFPDLHSELNLSSLELGDSALYFCASSLTGALNQPQHFGDGTRLSIL.

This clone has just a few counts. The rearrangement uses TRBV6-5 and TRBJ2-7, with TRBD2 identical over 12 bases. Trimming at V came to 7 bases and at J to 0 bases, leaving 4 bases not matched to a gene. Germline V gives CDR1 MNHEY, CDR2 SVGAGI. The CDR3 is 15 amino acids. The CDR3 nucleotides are TGTGCCAGCACCCTAGCGGGAGGGCTCTCCTACGAGCAGTACTTC. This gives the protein CASTLAGGLSYEQYF.

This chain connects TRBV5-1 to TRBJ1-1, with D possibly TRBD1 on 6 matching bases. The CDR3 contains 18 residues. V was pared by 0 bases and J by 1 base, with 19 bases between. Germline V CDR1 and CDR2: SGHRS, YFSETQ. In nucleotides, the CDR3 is TGCGCCAGCAGCTTGGGGACAGTACGTCTTATCGAGAACACTGAAGCTTTCTTT. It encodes CASSLGTVRLIENTEAFF.

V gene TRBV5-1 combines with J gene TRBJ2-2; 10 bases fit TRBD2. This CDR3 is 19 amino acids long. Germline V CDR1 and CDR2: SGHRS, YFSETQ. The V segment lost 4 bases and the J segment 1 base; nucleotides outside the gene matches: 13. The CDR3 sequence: CASSKGTSAGLLNTGELFF. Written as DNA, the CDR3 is TGCGCCAGCAGCAAAGGGACTAGCGCAGGACTATTGAACACCGGGGAGCTGTTTTTT.

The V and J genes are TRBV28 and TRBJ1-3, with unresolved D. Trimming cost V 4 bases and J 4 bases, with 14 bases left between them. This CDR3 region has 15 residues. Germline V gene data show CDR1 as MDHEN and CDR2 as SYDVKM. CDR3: CASSSHGFQGNTIYF. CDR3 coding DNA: TGTGCCAGCAGTTCCCACGGGTTTCAAGGAAACACCATATATTTT. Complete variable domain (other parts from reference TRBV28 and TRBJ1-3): DVKVTQSSRYLVKRTGEKVFLECVQDMDHENMFWYRQDPGLGLRLIYFSYDVKMKEKGDIPEGYSVSREKKERFSLILESASTNQTSMYLCASSSHGFQGNTIYFGEGSWLTVV.

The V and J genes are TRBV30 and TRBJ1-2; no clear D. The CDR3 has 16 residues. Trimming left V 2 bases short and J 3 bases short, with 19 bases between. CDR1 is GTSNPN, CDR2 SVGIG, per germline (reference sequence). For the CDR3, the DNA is TGTGCCTGGAGTCTAGGAGGCGGACGGAGTGACTATGGCTACACCTTC. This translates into CAWSLGGGRSDYGYTF.

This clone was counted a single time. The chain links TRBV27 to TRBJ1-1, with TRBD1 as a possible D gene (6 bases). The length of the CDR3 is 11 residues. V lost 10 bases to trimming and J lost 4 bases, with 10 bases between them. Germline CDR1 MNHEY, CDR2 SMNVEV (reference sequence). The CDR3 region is CATQGGTEAFF. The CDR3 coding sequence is TGTGCCACACAGGGAGGCACTGAAGCTTTCTTT.

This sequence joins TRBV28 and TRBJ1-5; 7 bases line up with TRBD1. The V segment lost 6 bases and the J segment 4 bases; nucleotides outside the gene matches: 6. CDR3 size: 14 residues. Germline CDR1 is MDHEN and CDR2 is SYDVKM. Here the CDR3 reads CASRIQGRNQPQHF. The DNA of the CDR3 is TGTGCCAGCAGGATACAGGGGCGAAATCAGCCCCAGCATTTT.

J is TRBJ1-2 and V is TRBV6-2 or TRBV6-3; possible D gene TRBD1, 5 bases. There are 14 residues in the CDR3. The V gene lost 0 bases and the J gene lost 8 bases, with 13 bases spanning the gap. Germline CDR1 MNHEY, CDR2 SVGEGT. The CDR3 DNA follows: TGTGCCAGCAGTTACTCAGGGGCGCTCGGGGGCTACACCTTC. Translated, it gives CASSYSGALGGYTF.